These T cell receptor beta chains were read from a single sample in a study of CD4+ T cells in melanoma. Method: immunoSEQ multiplex PCR; TCRdb's copy keeps in-frame clones and lacks some. The sample lists fewer than 20,000 clones; approximately 79% were seen once. Sequencing was carried out using cells from a culture (not recorded whether cultured in vitro). All receptors derive from a human donor with melanoma. The CDR3 runs from the conserved cysteine through the conserved F or W. D genes are given only for firm matches. Size values are once, few and many counts, or a class for expanded clones, and some rows have none.

V: TRBV29-1; J: TRBJ2-1; D: NA; size: NA; CDR3: CSVEDKFNEQFF; DNA: TGCAGCGTTGAAGATAAATTCAATGAGCAGTTCTTC
V: TRBV19; J: TRBJ2-1; D: NA; size: NA; CDR3: CASSPQGRVWSDEQFF; DNA: TGTGCCAGTAGTCCCCAGGGAAGAGTATGGTCAGATGAGCAGTTCTTC
V: TRBV11-2; J: TRBJ1-1; D: TRBD1; size: NA; CDR3: CASSLAFARGRGTTEAFF; DNA: TGTGCCAGCAGCTTAGCGTTCGCCAGGGGGCGGGGAACCACTGAAGCTTTCTTT
V: TRBV12-5; J: TRBJ2-2; D: TRBD2; size: NA; CDR3: CASGSRTSGGNTGELFF; DNA: TGTGCTAGTGGTTCCCGGACTAGCGGGGGGAACACCGGGGAGCTGTTTTTT
V: TRBV6-5; J: TRBJ1-5; D: NA; size: NA; CDR3: CASSEVPQPQHF; DNA: TGTGCCAGCAGTGAAGTTCCACAGCCCCAGCATTTT
V: TRBV2; J: TRBJ1-6; D: TRBD1; size: few; CDR3: CASSEGQGEAPLHF; DNA: TGTGCCAGCAGTGAGGGACAGGGGGAAGCACCCCTCCACTTT
V: TRBV6-5; J: TRBJ1-5; D: NA; size: NA; CDR3: CASNPDRSNQPQHF; DNA: TGTGCCAGCAATCCGGACAGAAGCAATCAGCCCCAGCATTTT
V: TRBV2; J: TRBJ2-2; D: TRBD2; size: NA; CDR3: CASSPREGTGELFF; DNA: TGTGCCAGCAGTCCCAGGGAGGGCACCGGGGAGCTGTTTTTT
V: TRBV7-9; J: TRBJ1-1; D: TRBD1; size: NA; CDR3: CASSLDRGTEAFF; DNA: TGTGCCAGCAGCTTAGACAGGGGCACTGAAGCTTTCTTT
V: TRBV30; J: TRBJ1-6; D: NA; size: NA; CDR3: CAWSAGSYSYNSPLHF; DNA: TGTGCCTGGAGTGCAGGGTCCTACTCCTATAATTCACCCCTCCACTTT
V: TRBV18; J: TRBJ1-1; D: NA; size: NA; CDR3: CASSRERDTEAFF; DNA: TGTGCCAGCTCACGGGAGAGGGACACTGAAGCTTTCTTT
V: TRBV7-8; J: TRBJ2-5; D: NA; size: NA; CDR3: CASKRDSETQYF; DNA: TGTGCCAGCAAGCGGGACAGCGAGACCCAGTACTTC
V: TRBV2; J: TRBJ2-3; D: NA; size: NA; CDR3: CASRGLTDTQYF; DNA: TGTGCCAGCAGGGGGTTAACAGATACGCAGTATTTT
V: TRBV27; J: TRBJ1-2; D: NA; size: few; CDR3: CASSPRQLGYGYTF; DNA: TGTGCCAGCAGCCCTAGGCAGTTAGGGTATGGCTACACCTTC
V: TRBV4-2; J: TRBJ2-1; D: NA; size: NA; CDR3: CASSLERGSHNEQFF; DNA: TGTGCCAGCAGCTTGGAGAGGGGATCGCACAATGAGCAGTTCTTC
V: TRBV7-7; J: TRBJ2-2; D: NA; size: NA; CDR3: CASSFGGPITGELFF; DNA: TGTGCCAGCAGCTTCGGGGGCCCAATCACCGGGGAGCTGTTTTTT
V: TRBV10-1; J: TRBJ2-5; D: TRBD2; size: NA; CDR3: CASSAGLAGGQETQYF; DNA: TGCGCCAGCAGTGCAGGTCTAGCGGGCGGACAAGAGACCCAGTACTTC
V: TRBV5-6; J: TRBJ2-7; D: NA; size: NA; CDR3: CATGETGSTYEQYF; DNA: TGTGCCACCGGAGAGACAGGTTCAACCTACGAGCAGTACTTC
V: TRBV10-3; J: TRBJ2-7; D: TRBD1; size: once; CDR3: CAISNGTAVTYEQYF; DNA: TGTGCCATCAGCAACGGGACAGCTGTTACCTACGAGCAGTACTTC
V: TRBV7-2; J: TRBJ1-4; D: NA; size: few; CDR3: CASSDTTPGVVGEKLFF; DNA: TGTGCCAGCAGCGACACTACCCCAGGGGTTGTAGGTGAAAAACTGTTTTTT
V: TRBV29-1; J: TRBJ2-3; D: NA; size: once; CDR3: CSVENGWTADTQYF; DNA: TGCAGCGTTGAAAATGGCTGGACCGCAGATACGCAGTATTTT
V: TRBV6-5; J: TRBJ2-3; D: NA; size: NA; CDR3: CASSLVGFTDTQYF; DNA: TGTGCCAGCAGCTTGGTCGGGTTCACAGATACGCAGTATTTT
V: TRBV19; J: TRBJ2-6; D: NA; size: once; CDR3: CASSMRQPGANVLTF; DNA: TGTGCCAGTAGTATGAGGCAACCTGGGGCCAACGTCCTGACTTTC